Sequencing of this TCR beta chain was carried out in a study of regulatory T cells in long-lasting Graves disease. On this clonotype: A single base separates this from a much larger clone, so it may be a read error.

Arm-PCR of CDR3 regions with iRepertoire HTBI primers generated TCR beta libraries. MiXCR, applied by TCRdb to the multiplex PCR reads, yields one record per CDR3 protein. The data contain roughly 440,000 distinct CDR3 sequences, about 17% of them seen just once; the ten biggest clones take up about a quarter. This CDR3 has 15 amino acids. Germline loops: CDR1 SGHVS, CDR2 FQNEAQ. V dropped 3 bases and J dropped 5 bases, with 14 bases sitting between them. As for time point: newly diagnosed GD, antithyroid drugs for less than 3 months. Extracted RNA from PBMCs served as the source of the TCR library. These data also formed part of another study, on T cells in Graves' hyperthyroidism and ophthalmopathy. From that study: The TCR CDR3 was amplified in a first-round RT-PCR using the HTBI primer set.

The sequences come from peripheral blood mononuclear cells (PBMCs), collected at new diagnosis, from a patient treated with antithyroid drugs. The V and J genes are TRBV7-8 and TRBJ2-1; D remains unclear. The clonotype originates from a woman younger than 30 with Graves disease. The CDR3 region has the DNA TGTGCCAGCAGCTTTCTGGTGGGGAAAAACAATGAGCAGTTCTTC. It specifies CASSFLVGKNNEQFF.